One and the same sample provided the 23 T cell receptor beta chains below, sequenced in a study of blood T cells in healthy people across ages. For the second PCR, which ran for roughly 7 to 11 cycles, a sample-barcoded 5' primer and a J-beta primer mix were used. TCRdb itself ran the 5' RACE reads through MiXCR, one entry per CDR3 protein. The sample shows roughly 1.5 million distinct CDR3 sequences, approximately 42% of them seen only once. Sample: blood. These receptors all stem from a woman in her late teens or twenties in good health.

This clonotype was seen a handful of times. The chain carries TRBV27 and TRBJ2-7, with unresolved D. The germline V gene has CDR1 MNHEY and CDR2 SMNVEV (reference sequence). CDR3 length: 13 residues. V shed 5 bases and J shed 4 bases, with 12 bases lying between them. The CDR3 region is CASSHRGDYEQYF. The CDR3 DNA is TGTGCCAGCAGTCACCGCGGCGATTACGAGCAGTACTTC.

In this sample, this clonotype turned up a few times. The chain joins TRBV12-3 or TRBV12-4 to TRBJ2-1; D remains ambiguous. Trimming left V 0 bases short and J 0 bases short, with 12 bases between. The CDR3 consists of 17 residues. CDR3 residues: CASSLAPGQSSYNEQFF. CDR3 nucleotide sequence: TGTGCCAGCAGTTTAGCGCCCGGGCAGAGCTCCTACAATGAGCAGTTCTTC.

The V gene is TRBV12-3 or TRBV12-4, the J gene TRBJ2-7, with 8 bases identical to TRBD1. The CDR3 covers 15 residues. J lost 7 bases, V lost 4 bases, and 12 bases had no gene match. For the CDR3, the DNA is TGTGCCAGCAGTTCCACCGGGACAGGAAAAAGTGAGCAGTACTTC. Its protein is CASSSTGTGKSEQYF.

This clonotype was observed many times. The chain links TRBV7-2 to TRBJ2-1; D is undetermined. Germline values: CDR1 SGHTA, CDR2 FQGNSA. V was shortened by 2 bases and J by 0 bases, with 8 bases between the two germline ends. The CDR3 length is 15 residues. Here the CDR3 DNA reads TGTGCCAGCAGCTTACGGCCCAGCTCCTACAATGAGCAGTTCTTC. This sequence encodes CASSLRPSSYNEQFF. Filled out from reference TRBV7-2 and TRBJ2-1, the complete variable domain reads GAGVSQSPSNKVTEKGKDVELRCDPISGHTALYWYRQSLGQGLEFLIYFQGNSAPDKSGLPSDRFSAERTGGSVSTLTIQRTQQEDSAVYLCASSLRPSSYNEQFFGPGTRLTVL.

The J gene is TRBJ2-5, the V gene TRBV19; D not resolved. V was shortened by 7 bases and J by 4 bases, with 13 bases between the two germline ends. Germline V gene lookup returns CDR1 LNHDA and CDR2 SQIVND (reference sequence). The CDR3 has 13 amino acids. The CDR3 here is CASNPDPGETQYF. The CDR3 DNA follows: TGTGCCAGTAACCCGGATCCGGGAGAGACCCAGTACTTC.

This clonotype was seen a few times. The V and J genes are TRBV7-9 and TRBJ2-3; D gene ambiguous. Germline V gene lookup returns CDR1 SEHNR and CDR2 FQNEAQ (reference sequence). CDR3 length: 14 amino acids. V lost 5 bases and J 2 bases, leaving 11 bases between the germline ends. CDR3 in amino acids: CASSDGPVTDTQYF. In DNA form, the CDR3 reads TGTGCCAGCAGCGACGGACCAGTCACAGATACGCAGTATTTT.

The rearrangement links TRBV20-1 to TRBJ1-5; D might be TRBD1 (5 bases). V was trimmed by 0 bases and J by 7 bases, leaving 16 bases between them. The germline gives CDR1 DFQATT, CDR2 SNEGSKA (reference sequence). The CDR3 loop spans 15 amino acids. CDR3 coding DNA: TGCAGTGCTAGAGATCCGGGACGGGGGGTCCAGCCCCAGCATTTT. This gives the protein CSARDPGRGVQPQHF.

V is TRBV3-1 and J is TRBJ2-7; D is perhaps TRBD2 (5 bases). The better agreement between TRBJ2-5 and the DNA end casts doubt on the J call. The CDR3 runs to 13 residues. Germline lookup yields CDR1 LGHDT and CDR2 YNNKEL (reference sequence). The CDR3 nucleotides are TGTGCCAGCAGCCAAGGTCTAGCTAGGACCCAGTACTTC. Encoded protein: CASSQGLARTQYF.

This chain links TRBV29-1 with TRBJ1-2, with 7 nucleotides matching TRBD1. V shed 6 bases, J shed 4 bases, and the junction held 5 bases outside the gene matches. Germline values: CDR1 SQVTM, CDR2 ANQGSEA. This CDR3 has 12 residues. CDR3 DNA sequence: TGCAGCGTGCCCGGGACAGCCTATGGCTACACCTTC. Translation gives CSVPGTAYGYTF.

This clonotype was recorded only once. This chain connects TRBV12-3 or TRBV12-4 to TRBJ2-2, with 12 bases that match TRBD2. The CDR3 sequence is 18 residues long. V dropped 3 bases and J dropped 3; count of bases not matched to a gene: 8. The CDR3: CASSFSTSGGLYTGELFF. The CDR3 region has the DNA TGTGCCAGCAGTTTCTCTACTAGCGGGGGGCTCTACACCGGGGAGCTGTTTTTT.

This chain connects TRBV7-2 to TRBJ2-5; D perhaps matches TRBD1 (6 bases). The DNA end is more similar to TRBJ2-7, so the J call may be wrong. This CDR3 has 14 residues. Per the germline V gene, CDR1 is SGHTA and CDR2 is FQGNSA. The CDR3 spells CASSLDSLTYEQYF. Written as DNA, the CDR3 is TGTGCCAGCAGCTTGGACAGCTTAACTTACGAGCAGTACTTC.

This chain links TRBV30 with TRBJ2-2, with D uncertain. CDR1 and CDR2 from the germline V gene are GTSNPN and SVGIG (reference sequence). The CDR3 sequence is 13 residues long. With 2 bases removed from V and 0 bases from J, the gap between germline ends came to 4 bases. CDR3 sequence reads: CAWSWANTGELFF. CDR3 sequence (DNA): TGTGCCTGGAGTTGGGCGAACACCGGGGAGCTGTTTTTT. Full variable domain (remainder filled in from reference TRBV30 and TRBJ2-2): SQTIHQWPATLVQPVGSPLSLECTVEGTSNPNLYWYRQAAGRGLQLLFYSVGIGQISSEVPQNLSASRPQDRQFILSSKKLLLSDSGFYLCAWSWANTGELFFGEGSRLTVL.

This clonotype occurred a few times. CDR3 loop: CASRVQGTDTQYF. The CDR3 nucleotides are TGTGCCAGCAGGGTACAGGGCACAGATACGCAGTATTTT. J is TRBJ2-3 and V is TRBV14; possibly TRBD1 for D (5 bases). CDR1 SGHDN and CDR2 FVKESK come from the germline V gene. V lost 6 bases and J 1 base, leaving 8 bases between the germline ends. The length of the CDR3 is 13 residues.

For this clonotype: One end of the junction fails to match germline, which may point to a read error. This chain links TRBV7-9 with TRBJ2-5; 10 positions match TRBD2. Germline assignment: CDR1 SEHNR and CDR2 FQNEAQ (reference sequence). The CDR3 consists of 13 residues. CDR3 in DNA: TGCGCCAGCGGGACTAGCGAACAAGAGACCCAGTACTTC. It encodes CASGTSEQETQYF.

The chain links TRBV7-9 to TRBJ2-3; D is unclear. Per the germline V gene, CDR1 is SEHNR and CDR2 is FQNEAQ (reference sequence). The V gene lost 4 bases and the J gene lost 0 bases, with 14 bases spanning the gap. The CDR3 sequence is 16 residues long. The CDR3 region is CASSSRTAASTDTQYF. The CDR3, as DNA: TGTGCCAGCAGCTCAAGGACGGCAGCTAGCACAGATACGCAGTATTTT.

The CDR3 coding sequence is TGCGCCAGCAGCCAAGCGTCACCTTCGAAAGATACGCAGTATTTT. Residues: CASSQASPSKDTQYF. The V call is TRBV4-1, the J call TRBJ2-3; the D is unclear. The CDR3 is 15 amino acids. The ends were cut back, 1 base at V and 5 bases at J, with 13 bases in the middle. Germline lookup yields CDR1 MGHRA and CDR2 YSYEKL.

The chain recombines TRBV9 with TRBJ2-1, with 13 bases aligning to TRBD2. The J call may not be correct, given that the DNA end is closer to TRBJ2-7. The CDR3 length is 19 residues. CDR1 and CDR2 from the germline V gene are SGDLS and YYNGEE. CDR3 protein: CASSQTTGTSGTLYNEQYF. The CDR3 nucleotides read TGTGCCAGCAGCCAAACTACTGGGACTAGCGGGACTCTTTACAATGAGCAGTACTTC.

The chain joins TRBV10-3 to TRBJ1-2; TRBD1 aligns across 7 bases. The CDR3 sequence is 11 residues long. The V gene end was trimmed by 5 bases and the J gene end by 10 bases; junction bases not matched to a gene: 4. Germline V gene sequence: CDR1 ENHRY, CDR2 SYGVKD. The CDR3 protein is CAISMGQFYTF. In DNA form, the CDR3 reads TGTGCCATCAGTATGGGACAGTTCTACACCTTC.

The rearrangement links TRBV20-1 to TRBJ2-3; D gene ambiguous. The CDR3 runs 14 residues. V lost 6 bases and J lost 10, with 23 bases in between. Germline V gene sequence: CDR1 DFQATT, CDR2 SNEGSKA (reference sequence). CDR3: CSASPQRSPYAQYF. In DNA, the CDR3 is TGCAGTGCCTCACCGCAACGCTCCCCGTATGCGCAGTATTTT.

The CDR3: CSVERCGYTF. DNA for the CDR3: TGCAGCGTTGAAAGATGCGGCTACACCTTC. The V gene is TRBV29-1, the J gene TRBJ1-2; D is unresolved. The CDR3 covers 10 residues. V gave up 2 bases and J gave up 8 bases, with 6 bases separating them. Germline V gene data show CDR1 as SQVTM and CDR2 as ANQGSEA.

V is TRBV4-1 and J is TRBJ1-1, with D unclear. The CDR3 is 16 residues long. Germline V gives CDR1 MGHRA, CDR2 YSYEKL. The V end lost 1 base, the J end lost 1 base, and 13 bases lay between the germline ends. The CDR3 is CASSQGAWTKNTEAFF. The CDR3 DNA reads TGCGCCAGCAGCCAAGGGGCATGGACTAAGAACACTGAAGCTTTCTTT.

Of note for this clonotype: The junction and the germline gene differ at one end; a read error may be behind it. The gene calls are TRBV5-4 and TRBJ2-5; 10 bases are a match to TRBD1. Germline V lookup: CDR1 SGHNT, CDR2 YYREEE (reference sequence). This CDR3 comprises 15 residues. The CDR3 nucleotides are TGTGTCAGCAGCTTTATGACAGGGGGCCCAGAGACCCAGTACTTC. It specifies CVSSFMTGGPETQYF.

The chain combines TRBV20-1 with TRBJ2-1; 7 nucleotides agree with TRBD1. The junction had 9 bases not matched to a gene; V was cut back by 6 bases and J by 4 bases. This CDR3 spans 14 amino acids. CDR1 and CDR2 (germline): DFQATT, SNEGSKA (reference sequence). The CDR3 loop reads CSASGTEHYNEQFF. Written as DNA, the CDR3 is TGCAGTGCCTCCGGGACAGAGCATTACAATGAGCAGTTCTTC.